This note documents a single T cell receptor beta chain sequence. Clones were sequenced by immunoSEQ multiplex PCR, and TCRdb holds only the in-frame ones, with some missing. The sample has about 98,000 clones; roughly 80% are singletons. This entry belongs to a study of blood T cell repertoires in COVID-19. On the study more broadly: The cDNA or gDNA used as material had been derived from T cells, B-cell-depleted T cells, or PBMCs.

The sample comprised peripheral blood. The TCR sequence derives from a man in his 60s with active or convalescent COVID-19.

For the CDR3, the DNA is TGTGCCTGGAGTACCACGGGTGGTCAGCCCCAGCATTTT. Translated: CAWSTTGGQPQHF. The chain has TRBV30 and TRBJ1-5, with D unclear. The CDR3 runs 13 residues. Germline V gene sequence: CDR1 GTSNPN, CDR2 SVGIG (reference sequence). The germline V and J ends were trimmed by 2 bases and 6 bases, with 11 bases remaining between them.